One sample yielded the 32 T cell receptor beta chains listed below, sequenced in a study of cytomegalovirus exposure and HLA in healthy donors. Sequencing was performed with immunoSEQ multiplex PCR; in TCRdb, only in-frame clones are kept and a portion is missing. The sample yields about 56,000 clones, 96% seen once. The source material was PBMCs. All receptors come from a woman between 18 and 29 years old in good health and CMV-seronegative.

The chain carries TRBV4-3 and TRBJ2-1, with D unresolved. Germline CDR1 LGHNA, CDR2 YSLEER. This CDR3 spans 16 amino acids. Trimming removed 0 bases at V and 0 bases at J, with 9 bases between. The CDR3 sequence: CASSQDLAGSYNEQFF. The CDR3, as DNA: TGCGCCAGCAGCCAAGATTTGGCAGGCTCCTACAATGAGCAGTTCTTC.

The chain uses TRBV28 and TRBJ2-4; 7 positions agree with TRBD2. Per the germline V gene, CDR1 is MDHEN and CDR2 is SYDVKM. The V and J ends lost 3 bases and 3 bases, in that order; junction bases with no gene match: 11. This CDR3 has 17 residues. The CDR3 region is CASSFHRPQRGKNIQYF. The DNA of the CDR3 is TGTGCCAGCAGTTTTCACAGGCCACAGCGGGGCAAAAACATTCAGTACTTC.

This clone has just one count. This rearrangement joins TRBV7-9 to TRBJ1-1, with D perhaps TRBD1 (5 bases). Trimming removed 5 bases from V and 1 base from J, with 20 bases in between. CDR1 is SEHNR and CDR2 is FQNEAQ in the germline V gene (reference sequence). This CDR3 is built from 17 residues. CDR3 protein: CASSRVVGGRSNTEAFF. CDR3 nucleotides: TGTGCCAGCAGCCGCGTGGTCGGGGGACGCTCGAACACTGAAGCTTTCTTT.

The rearrangement joins TRBV7-9 to TRBJ2-3, with 7 bases identical to TRBD1. The germline CDR1 and CDR2 sequences are SEHNR and FQNEAQ (reference sequence). The CDR3 sequence is 14 residues long. With V trimmed by 3 bases and J by 6 bases, 6 bases remained unmatched. The CDR3 reads CASSLGMTGDTQYF. In DNA, the CDR3 is TGTGCCAGCAGCTTGGGCATGACAGGGGATACGCAGTATTTT.

J is TRBJ2-3 and V is TRBV2, with 12 bases that match TRBD2. The ends lost 3 bases at V and 6 bases at J; junction bases unmatched: 7. Germline CDR1 reads SNHLY; CDR2 reads FYNNEI. The CDR3 consists of 16 residues. As DNA, the CDR3 is TGTGCCAGCAGTGATCTAGCGGGGGGGCCTGGGGATACGCAGTATTTT. This encodes CASSDLAGGPGDTQYF.

The V call is TRBV7-7, the J call TRBJ2-1; 9 nucleotides line up with TRBD2. CDR1 SSHAT and CDR2 FNYEAQ come from the germline V gene (reference sequence). The V gene end was trimmed by 5 bases and the J gene end by 8 bases; junction bases not matched to a gene: 10. The CDR3 loop spans 15 amino acids. As DNA, the CDR3 is TGTGCCAGCAGCCCCGGACTAGCGAGCAGCGATGAGCAGTTCTTC. This translates into CASSPGLASSDEQFF.

The V gene is TRBV4-2, the J gene TRBJ2-2, with a possible D match to TRBD2 (6 bases). CDR1 is LGHNA, CDR2 YNFKEQ, per germline. This CDR3 has 15 amino acids. The V and J ends lost 3 bases and 6 bases respectively, with 14 bases between them. CDR3 in amino acids: CASSHPGLWAGELFF. CDR3 nucleotides: TGTGCCAGCAGCCACCCCGGACTATGGGCCGGGGAGCTGTTTTTT.

V is TRBV7-2 and J is TRBJ2-2, with 8 bases lining up with TRBD2. V dropped 5 bases and J dropped 6; count of bases not matched to a gene: 5. Germline lookup yields CDR1 SGHTA and CDR2 FQGNSA. This CDR3 region has 14 residues. As DNA, the CDR3 is TGTGCCAGCAGCCCTAGACTAGCGCCCGGGGAGCTGTTTTTT. Translation: CASSPRLAPGELFF.

V and J are TRBV28 and TRBJ1-2; maybe TRBD1 (5 bases). V lost 11 bases, J lost 0 bases, and 13 bases lay in between. The length of the CDR3 is 13 residues. CDR1 is MDHEN, CDR2 SYDVKM, per germline. The CDR3 loop is CAVREGANYGYTF. The CDR3 coding sequence is TGTGCCGTGCGGGAAGGGGCTAACTATGGCTACACCTTC.

The chain carries TRBV5-6 and TRBJ2-5, with D perhaps matching TRBD2 (6 bases). This CDR3 has 15 amino acids. Germline lookup yields CDR1 SGHDT and CDR2 YYEEEE. Between the trimmed V and J ends, which lost 2 bases and 4 bases, there was a span of 15 bases. The CDR3 here is CASSLGPGVGETQYF. CDR3 in DNA: TGTGCCAGCAGCTTAGGCCCGGGGGTGGGAGAGACCCAGTACTTC.

This sequence joins TRBV5-8 and TRBJ1-2, with D perhaps matching TRBD1 (5 bases). Germline CDR1 SGHTS, CDR2 YDEGEE. The germline V and J ends were trimmed by 0 bases and 3 bases, with 12 bases remaining between them. The CDR3 has 15 amino acids. CDR3 region: CASSLGAGLYYGYTF. CDR3 in DNA: TGTGCCAGCAGCTTGGGGGCAGGGCTATACTATGGCTACACCTTC.

J is TRBJ1-5 and V is TRBV28, with a weak D call TRBD1 (5 bases). From germline, CDR1 is MDHEN and CDR2 SYDVKM. The ends were cut back, 6 bases at V and 5 bases at J, with 17 bases in the middle. The CDR3 covers 15 residues. CDR3 DNA sequence: TGTGCCAGCAGCGGCGGGGCCCTGGGGGATCAGCCCCAGCATTTT. Translated, it gives CASSGGALGDQPQHF.

The chain employs TRBV15 and TRBJ2-5, with 15 bases matching TRBD2. There are 15 residues in the CDR3. V lost 7 bases and J lost 9; bases outside the gene matches: 9. CDR1 is LNHNV, CDR2 YYDKDF, per germline (reference sequence). Here the CDR3 reads CATTPGLAGGEAQYF. For the CDR3, the DNA is TGTGCCACCACCCCCGGACTAGCGGGGGGGGAGGCCCAGTACTTC.

This chain joins TRBV11-1 and TRBJ2-5; 7 bases are shared with TRBD1. Germline trimming cut 5 bases from V and 2 bases from J; bases unmatched to any gene: 8. The CDR3 has 15 residues. Germline-derived CDR1 and CDR2 are SGHAT and FQDESV (reference sequence). The DNA of the CDR3 is TGTGCCAGCAGCAATAAGAGACAGGGTCAAGAGACCCAGTACTTC. Amino acid sequence: CASSNKRQGQETQYF.

The chain couples TRBV30 to TRBJ1-5; 12 bases match TRBD1. This CDR3 has 14 residues. V dropped 1 base and J dropped 9; count of bases not matched to a gene: 4. Germline CDR1 is GTSNPN and CDR2 is SVGIG (reference sequence). This chain's CDR3 is CAWSGDRGLWPQHF. For the CDR3, the DNA is TGTGCCTGGAGTGGGGACAGGGGGCTATGGCCCCAGCATTTT. Full variable domain (rest looked up from reference TRBV30 and TRBJ1-5): SQTIHQWPATLVQPVGSPLSLECTVEGTSNPNLYWYRQAAGRGLQLLFYSVGIGQISSEVPQNLSASRPQDRQFILSSKKLLLSDSGFYLCAWSGDRGLWPQHFGDGTRLSIL.

The V call is TRBV7-3, the J call TRBJ2-3; 11 bases line up with TRBD2. CDR3 length equals 15 residues. The V gene's germline CDR1 is SGHTA and CDR2 FQGTGA. V shed 4 bases, J shed 4 bases, and the junction held 4 bases outside the gene matches. The CDR3 is CASSSTSGMADTQYF. The CDR3 DNA follows: TGTGCCAGCAGCTCGACTAGCGGGATGGCAGATACGCAGTATTTT.

The rearrangement uses TRBV4-2 and TRBJ1-1, with 7 bases fitting TRBD1. V was pared by 2 bases and J by 5 bases, with 2 bases of the junction left unmatched. The CDR3 covers 13 residues. Per the germline V gene, CDR1 is LGHNA and CDR2 is YNFKEQ. CDR3: CASSQHRGTEAFF. The CDR3 coding sequence is TGTGCCAGCAGCCAACACAGGGGTACTGAAGCTTTCTTT.

The CDR3 DNA is TGTGCCAGCAGGTTCTCCTCCTACGAGCAGTACTTC. Translating it yields CASRFSSYEQYF. This sequence joins TRBV21-1 and TRBJ2-7; the table's D call of TRBD2 was not tested on the DNA. TRBV21-1 is recorded as a pseudogene. The CDR3 has 12 residues.

The rearrangement joins TRBV10-1 to TRBJ2-2, with TRBD1 matching 7 bases. V shed 7 bases and J 8 bases; nucleotides not matched to a gene: 10. Per germline, CDR1 WNHNN and CDR2 SYGVQD (reference sequence). The CDR3 loop spans 14 amino acids. CDR3 sequence reads: CASTRETGRGELFF. In nucleotides, the CDR3 is TGCGCCAGCACCAGAGAGACAGGGCGAGGGGAGCTGTTTTTT.

The V gene is TRBV19, the J gene TRBJ2-7; D unresolved. CDR1 is LNHDA and CDR2 is SQIVND in the germline V gene (reference sequence). The CDR3 is 13 amino acids. V gave up 5 bases and J gave up 2 bases, with 10 bases separating them. The CDR3 DNA is TGTGCCAGTAGTCCGCGTGGAGCCTACGAGCAGTACTTC. Translating gives CASSPRGAYEQYF.

This clone was observed a single time. The chain combines TRBV30 with TRBJ2-1; 7 positions match TRBD2. The CDR3 is 15 amino acids. The germline gives CDR1 GTSNPN, CDR2 SVGIG (reference sequence). V lost 1 base to trimming and J lost 4 bases; unmatched junction nucleotides: 7. CDR3 nucleotides: TGTGCCTGGAGTGCCGTTTCGCGGGAGTACAATGAGCAGTTCTTC. This translates into CAWSAVSREYNEQFF.

V is TRBV19 and J is TRBJ2-3, with 10 bases matching TRBD2. This CDR3 comprises 16 residues. Per germline, CDR1 LNHDA and CDR2 SQIVND (reference sequence). V shed 6 bases, J shed 5 bases, and the junction held 11 bases outside the gene matches. The CDR3 loop reads CASSRMASGSVDTQYF. The CDR3, as DNA: TGTGCCAGTAGCCGGATGGCTAGCGGGAGCGTAGATACGCAGTATTTT.

The genes are TRBV28 and TRBJ1-5, with D perhaps TRBD1 (5 bases). The V gene lost 2 bases and the J gene lost 6 bases, with 17 bases spanning the gap. This CDR3 comprises 16 residues. The V gene's germline CDR1 is MDHEN and CDR2 SYDVKM. DNA for the CDR3: TGTGCCAGCAGTTTACAAGGGGTCCTTTTGAGTCAGCCCCAGCATTTT. This sequence encodes CASSLQGVLLSQPQHF.

This chain joins TRBV9 and TRBJ2-7, with 14 positions matching TRBD2. The germline CDR1 and CDR2 sequences are SGDLS and YYNGEE. The CDR3 length is 17 residues. The J segment lost 6 bases and the V segment lost 0 bases, leaving 8 bases of the junction unmatched. The CDR3 DNA follows: TGTGCCAGCAGCGTAGCGGCGGGACTAGCGGGAGTTGGCGAGCAGTACTTC. This codes for CASSVAAGLAGVGEQYF.

This clone showed up just once. V usage is TRBV9 and J usage is TRBJ1-1; TRBD1 is a possible D gene (5 bases). The V and J ends lost 2 bases and 1 base respectively, with 15 bases between them. The CDR3 totals 16 residues. CDR1 and CDR2 (germline): SGDLS, YYNGEE. The CDR3 DNA reads TGTGCCAGCAGCGTCAGTCCCACGACAGCGAACACTGAAGCTTTCTTT. Its protein is CASSVSPTTANTEAFF.

This clone was seen only once. This rearrangement joins TRBV30 to TRBJ1-2; the D gene is possibly TRBD1 (5 bases). Trimming left V 7 bases short and J 4 bases short, with 16 bases between. The CDR3 runs 13 residues. Germline CDR1 and CDR2: GTSNPN and SVGIG (reference sequence). CDR3 residues: CASPQGYGYGYTF. The CDR3 region has the DNA TGTGCCTCCCCGCAGGGTTATGGCTATGGCTACACCTTC.

The DNA of the CDR3 is TGCGCCAGCAGCCCTTACAGGGGCACTGAAGCTTTCTTT. Translating gives CASSPYRGTEAFF. The chain is built from TRBV4-3 and TRBJ1-1; the match to TRBD1 covers 7 bases. Germline V gives CDR1 LGHNA, CDR2 YSLEER. The CDR3 runs 13 residues. Losses at the gene ends were 4 bases for V and 4 bases for J; bases not matched to a gene: 3.

The chain has TRBV7-9 and TRBJ2-5; D is perhaps TRBD2 (7 bases). Trimming removed 0 bases from V and 3 bases from J, with 11 bases in between. Germline V gene lookup returns CDR1 SEHNR and CDR2 FQNEAQ (reference sequence). The CDR3 is 15 amino acids. In DNA form, the CDR3 reads TGTGCCAGCAGCTTAGCGGGGGGGGCAGAAGAGACCCAGTACTTC. This gives the protein CASSLAGGAEETQYF.

This clone was observed a single time. The chain employs TRBV2 and TRBJ2-7, with TRBD2 matching over 7 bases. With 1 base clipped from V and 2 bases from J, the junction kept 5 bases outside the gene matches. Germline V gives CDR1 SNHLY, CDR2 FYNNEI. The CDR3 has 15 amino acids. As DNA, the CDR3 is TGTGCCAGCAGTGAAGTTGCGGGAGCTGCCTACGAGCAGTACTTC. Encoded protein: CASSEVAGAAYEQYF.

The J gene is TRBJ2-5, the V gene TRBV14, with TRBD1 matching over 8 bases. The CDR3 is made up of 18 amino acids. Germline assignment: CDR1 SGHDN and CDR2 FVKESK. The V segment lost 0 bases and the J segment 2 bases; nucleotides outside the gene matches: 11. The CDR3 DNA reads TGTGCCAGCAGCCAAGATCTGACAGGGGTCATGTTACAAGAGACCCAGTACTTC. It yields the protein CASSQDLTGVMLQETQYF.

The chain recombines TRBV29-1 with TRBJ2-1; 12 bases are shared with TRBD2. Germline loops: CDR1 SQVTM, CDR2 ANQGSEA. This CDR3 contains 16 residues. The ends lost 5 bases at V and 0 bases at J; junction bases unmatched: 5. In nucleotides, the CDR3 is TGCAGCGTTCGACTAGCGGGGGCCGTCTCCTACAATGAGCAGTTCTTC. Translating gives CSVRLAGAVSYNEQFF.

V usage is TRBV2 and J usage is TRBJ1-2; 7 positions agree with TRBD1. Germline assignment: CDR1 SNHLY and CDR2 FYNNEI. V trimming: 5 bases; J trimming: 3 bases; junction bases outside the gene matches: 6. CDR3 length: 14 amino acids. CDR3 sequence (DNA): TGTGCCAGCAGTCGACAGGGTTGGGACTATGGCTACACCTTC. As protein: CASSRQGWDYGYTF.